The clone carrying this TCR beta chain has more than one count but fewer than ten. The data originate from a study of T cells in Graves' hyperthyroidism and ophthalmopathy. About the research overall: Peripheral blood samples were taken at initial diagnosis, prior to any treatment.

The CDR3 sequence is 12 residues long. Germline V gene lookup returns CDR1 DFQATT and CDR2 SNEGSKA (reference sequence). Trimming shortened V by 6 bases and J by 2 bases, and 10 bases separated the two germline ends. When ophthalmopathy did not progress within 18 months, Graves' hyperthyroidism was considered stable. What was amplified from RNA transcripts were TCR beta CDR3 regions. The HTBI primer set was used in a first-round RT-PCR of the TCR CDR3. TCRdb ran MiXCR on the multiplex PCR reads and lists one entry per CDR3 protein. The sample lists around 350,000 distinct CDR3 sequences; approximately 20% were seen once.

Input material: blood. The sequence derives from a woman between 18 and 29 years old with Graves' hyperthyroidism. The V call is TRBV20-1, the J call TRBJ2-5; D unresolved. As DNA, the CDR3 is TGCAGTGCCAGGACGGATCAAGAGACCCAGTACTTC. It specifies CSARTDQETQYF.